The T cell receptor beta chain under discussion was sequenced for a study of T cell responses to AZD1222 COVID-19 vaccine. Study-wide findings and caveats: Nearly half of unique spike-specific TCRs reportedly avoided B.1.351 and B.1.1.7 mutated regions. Mapped onto spike, vaccine-associated CD4 TCRs spanned it and were dominant at 160-218 and 743-854.

Germline CDR1 and CDR2: MNHEY and SVGAGI. CDR3 size: 14 residues. Trimming removed 2 bases at V and 0 bases at J, with 5 bases between. Using immunoSEQ multiplex PCR, the repertoire was profiled, and TCRdb retains in-frame clones only, with some absent. This sample carries 170,000 or so clones, 90% of them seen once, and the ten largest clones take roughly 3.1%. This clone was detected a few times. Its matching antigen is unknown. This TCR was recovered from an adult in good health. The chain links TRBV6-5 to TRBJ2-1; D may be TRBD1 or TRBD2 (5 bases each). The sample in question was peripheral blood, obtained on day 0 of AZD1222 vaccination. DNA of the CDR3: TGTGCCAGCAGTTACGGGACCTCCTACAATGAGCAGTTCTTC. Translating gives CASSYGTSYNEQFF.